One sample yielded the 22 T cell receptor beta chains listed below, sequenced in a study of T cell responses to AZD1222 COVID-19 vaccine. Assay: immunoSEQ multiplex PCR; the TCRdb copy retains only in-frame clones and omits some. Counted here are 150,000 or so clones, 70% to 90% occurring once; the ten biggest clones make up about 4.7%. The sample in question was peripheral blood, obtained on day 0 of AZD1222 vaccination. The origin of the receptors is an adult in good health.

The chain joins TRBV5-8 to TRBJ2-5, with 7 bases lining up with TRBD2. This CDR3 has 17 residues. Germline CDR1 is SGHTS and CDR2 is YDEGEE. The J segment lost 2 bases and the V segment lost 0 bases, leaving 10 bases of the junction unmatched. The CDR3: CASSLVREGTFQETQYF. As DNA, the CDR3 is TGTGCCAGCAGCTTGGTGAGGGAGGGTACCTTTCAAGAGACCCAGTACTTC.

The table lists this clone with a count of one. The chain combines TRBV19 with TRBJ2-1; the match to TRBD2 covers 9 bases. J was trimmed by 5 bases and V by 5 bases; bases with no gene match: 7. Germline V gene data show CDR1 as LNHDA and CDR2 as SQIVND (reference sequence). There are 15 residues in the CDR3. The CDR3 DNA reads TGTGCCAGTAGTGTTAGCGGGAGTCTGAACAATGAGCAGTTCTTC. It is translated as CASSVSGSLNNEQFF. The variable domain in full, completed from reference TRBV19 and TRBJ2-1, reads DGGITQSPKYLFRKEGQNVTLSCEQNLNHDAMYWYRQDPGQGLRLIYYSQIVNDFQKGDIAEGYSVSREKKESFPLTVTSAQKNPTAFYLCASSVSGSLNNEQFFGPGTRLTVL.

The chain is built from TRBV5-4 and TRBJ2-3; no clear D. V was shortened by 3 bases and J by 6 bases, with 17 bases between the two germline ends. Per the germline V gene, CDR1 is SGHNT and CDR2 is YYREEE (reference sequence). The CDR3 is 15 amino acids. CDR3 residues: CASSSAHSSRDTQYF. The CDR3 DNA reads TGTGCCAGCAGCTCCGCCCACTCCAGCAGGGATACGCAGTATTTT. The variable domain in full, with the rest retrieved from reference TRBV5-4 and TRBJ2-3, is ETGVTQSPTHLIKTRGQQVTLRCSSQSGHNTVSWYQQALGQGPQFIFQYYREEENGRGNFPPRFSGLQFPNYSSELNVNALELDDSALYLCASSSAHSSRDTQYFGPGTRLTVL.

The CDR3 spells CASSMWTGANEKLFF. The CDR3, as DNA: TGTGCCAGTAGTATGTGGACCGGGGCTAATGAAAAACTGTTTTTT. The chain uses TRBV19 and TRBJ1-4; D is uncertain. V was pared by 3 bases and J by 3 bases, with 11 bases between. This CDR3 spans 15 amino acids. The germline CDR1 and CDR2 sequences are LNHDA and SQIVND (reference sequence).

The CDR3 loop is CASSLDAGGSYEQYF. Here the CDR3 DNA reads TGTGCCAGCAGCTTAGACGCGGGAGGATCCTACGAGCAGTACTTC. The genes are TRBV7-9 and TRBJ2-7; 8 bases align to TRBD2. The germline gives CDR1 SEHNR, CDR2 FQNEAQ (reference sequence). Trimming removed 1 base from V and 1 base from J; junction bases left unmatched: 3. The CDR3 length is 15 residues.

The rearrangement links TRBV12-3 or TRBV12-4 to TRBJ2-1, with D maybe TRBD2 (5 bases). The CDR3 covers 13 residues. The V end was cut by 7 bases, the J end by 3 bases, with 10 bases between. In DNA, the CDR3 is TGTGCCAGCACTCGCGGACTCTACAATGAGCAGTTCTTC. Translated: CASTRGLYNEQFF.

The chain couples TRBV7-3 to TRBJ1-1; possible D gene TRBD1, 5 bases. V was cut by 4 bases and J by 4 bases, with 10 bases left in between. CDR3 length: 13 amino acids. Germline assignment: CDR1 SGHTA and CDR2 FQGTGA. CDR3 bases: TGTGCCAGCAGCTCGGGGACCCTCACTGAAGCTTTCTTT. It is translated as CASSSGTLTEAFF.

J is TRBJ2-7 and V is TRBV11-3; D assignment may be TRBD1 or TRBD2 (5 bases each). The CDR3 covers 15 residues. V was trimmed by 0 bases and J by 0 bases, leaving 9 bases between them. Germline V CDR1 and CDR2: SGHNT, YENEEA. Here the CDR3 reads CASSLDNGGSYEQYF. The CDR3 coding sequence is TGTGCCAGCAGCTTAGACAATGGGGGCTCCTACGAGCAGTACTTC.

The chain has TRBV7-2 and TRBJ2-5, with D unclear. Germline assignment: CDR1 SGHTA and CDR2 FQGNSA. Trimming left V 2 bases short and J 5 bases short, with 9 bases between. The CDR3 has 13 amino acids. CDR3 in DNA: TGTGCCAGCAGCTTATCTCAGGCGGAGACCCAGTACTTC. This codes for CASSLSQAETQYF. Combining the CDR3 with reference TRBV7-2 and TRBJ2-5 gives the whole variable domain GAGVSQSPSNKVTEKGKDVELRCDPISGHTALYWYRQSLGQGLEFLIYFQGNSAPDKSGLPSDRFSAERTGGSVSTLTIQRTQQEDSAVYLCASSLSQAETQYFGPGTRLLVL.

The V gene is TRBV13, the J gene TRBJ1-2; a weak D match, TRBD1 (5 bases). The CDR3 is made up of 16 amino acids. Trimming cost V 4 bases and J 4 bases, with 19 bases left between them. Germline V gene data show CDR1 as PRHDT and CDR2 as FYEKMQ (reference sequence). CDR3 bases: TGTGCCAGCAGCTCGCTAGCAGGGTACCCCTCCTATGGCTACACCTTC. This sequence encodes CASSSLAGYPSYGYTF.

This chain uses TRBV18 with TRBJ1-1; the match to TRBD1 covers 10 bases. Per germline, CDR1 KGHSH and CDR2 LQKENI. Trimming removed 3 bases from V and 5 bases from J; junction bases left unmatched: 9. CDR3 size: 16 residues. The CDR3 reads CASSPRTGGSGTEAFF. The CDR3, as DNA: TGTGCCAGCTCACCTAGGACAGGGGGAAGTGGGACTGAAGCTTTCTTT.

For the CDR3, the DNA is TGTGCCAGCAATGGTTGGGGGAGGGCTGGAAACACCATATATTTT. Protein product: CASNGWGRAGNTIYF. The chain combines TRBV25-1 with TRBJ1-3, with D perhaps TRBD1 (5 bases). The CDR3 is 15 residues long. CDR1 is MGHDK and CDR2 is SYGVNS in the germline V gene. Trimming removed 7 bases at V and 2 bases at J, with 15 bases between. Based on the CDR3 plus reference TRBV25-1 and TRBJ1-3, the full variable domain is EADIYQTPRYLVIGTGKKITLECSQTMGHDKMYWYQQDPGMELHLIHYSYGVNSTEKGDLSSESTVSRIRTEHFPLTLESARPSHTSQYLCASNGWGRAGNTIYFGEGSWLTVV.

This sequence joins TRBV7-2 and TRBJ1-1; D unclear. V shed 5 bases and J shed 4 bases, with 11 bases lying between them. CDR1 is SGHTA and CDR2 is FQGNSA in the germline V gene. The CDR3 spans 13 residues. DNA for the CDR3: TGTGCCAGCAGCCTAGGACGCACCACTGAAGCTTTCTTT. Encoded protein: CASSLGRTTEAFF. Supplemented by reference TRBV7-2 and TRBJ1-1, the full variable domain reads GAGVSQSPSNKVTEKGKDVELRCDPISGHTALYWYRQSLGQGLEFLIYFQGNSAPDKSGLPSDRFSAERTGGSVSTLTIQRTQQEDSAVYLCASSLGRTTEAFFGQGTRLTVV.

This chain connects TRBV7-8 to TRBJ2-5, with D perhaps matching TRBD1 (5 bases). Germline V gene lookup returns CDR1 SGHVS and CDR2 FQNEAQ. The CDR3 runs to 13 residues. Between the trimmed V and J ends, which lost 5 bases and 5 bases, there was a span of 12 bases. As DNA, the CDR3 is TGTGCCAGCAGCCCAAGGACACAGGAGACCCAGTACTTC. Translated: CASSPRTQETQYF.

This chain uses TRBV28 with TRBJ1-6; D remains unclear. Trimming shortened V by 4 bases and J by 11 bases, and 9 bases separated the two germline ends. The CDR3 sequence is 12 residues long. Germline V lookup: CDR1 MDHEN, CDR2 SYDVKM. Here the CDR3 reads CASSSGGAPLHF. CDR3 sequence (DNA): TGTGCCAGCAGTTCCGGAGGAGCACCCCTCCACTTT.

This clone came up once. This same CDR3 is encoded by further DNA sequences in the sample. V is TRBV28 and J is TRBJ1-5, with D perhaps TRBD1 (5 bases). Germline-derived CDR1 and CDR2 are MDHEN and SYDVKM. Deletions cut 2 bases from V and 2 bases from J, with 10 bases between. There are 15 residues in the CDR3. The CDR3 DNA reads TGTGCCAGCAGTTTAAGAGGGGAGGGCAATCAGCCCCAGCATTTT. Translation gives CASSLRGEGNQPQHF. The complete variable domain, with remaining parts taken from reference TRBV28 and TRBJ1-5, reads DVKVTQSSRYLVKRTGEKVFLECVQDMDHENMFWYRQDPGLGLRLIYFSYDVKMKEKGDIPEGYSVSREKKERFSLILESASTNQTSMYLCASSLRGEGNQPQHFGDGTRLSIL.

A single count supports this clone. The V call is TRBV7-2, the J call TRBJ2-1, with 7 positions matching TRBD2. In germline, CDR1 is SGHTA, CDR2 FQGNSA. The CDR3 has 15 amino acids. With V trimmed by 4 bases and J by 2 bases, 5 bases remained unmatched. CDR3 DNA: TGTGCCAGCAGCTCGGGGGGTGGGGCCTACAATGAGCAGTTCTTC. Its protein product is CASSSGGGAYNEQFF.

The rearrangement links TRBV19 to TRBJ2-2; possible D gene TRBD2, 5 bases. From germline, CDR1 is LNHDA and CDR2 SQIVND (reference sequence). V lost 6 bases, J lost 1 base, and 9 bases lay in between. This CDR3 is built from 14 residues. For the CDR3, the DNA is TGTGCCAGTAGACCGGCGGGGAACACCGGGGAGCTGTTTTTT. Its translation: CASRPAGNTGELFF.

The CDR3 spells CATSGFGFYNEQFF. The CDR3 DNA is TGTGCCACTAGCGGGTTTGGGTTTTACAATGAGCAGTTCTTC. The chain carries TRBV15 and TRBJ2-1; 7 positions match TRBD2. V dropped 9 bases and J dropped 4; count of bases not matched to a gene: 9. Looked up from germline, CDR1 is LNHNV and CDR2 is YYDKDF (reference sequence). The CDR3 extends over 14 amino acids.

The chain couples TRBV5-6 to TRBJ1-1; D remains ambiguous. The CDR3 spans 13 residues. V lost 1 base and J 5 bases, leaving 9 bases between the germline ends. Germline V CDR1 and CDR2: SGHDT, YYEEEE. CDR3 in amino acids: CASSLTGGTEAFF. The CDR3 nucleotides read TGTGCCAGCAGCTTGACCGGAGGGACTGAAGCTTTCTTT. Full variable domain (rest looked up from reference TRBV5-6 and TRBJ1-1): DAGVTQSPTHLIKTRGQQVTLRCSPKSGHDTVSWYQQALGQGPQFIFQYYEEEERQRGNFPDRFSGHQFPNYSSELNVNALLLGDSALYLCASSLTGGTEAFFGQGTRLTVV.

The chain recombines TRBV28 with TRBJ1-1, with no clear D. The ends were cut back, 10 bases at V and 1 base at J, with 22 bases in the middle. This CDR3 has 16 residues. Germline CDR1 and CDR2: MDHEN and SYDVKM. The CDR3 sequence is CAILQVGLRSNTEAFF. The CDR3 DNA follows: TGTGCCATCCTCCAGGTTGGGTTGCGGTCGAACACTGAAGCTTTCTTT.

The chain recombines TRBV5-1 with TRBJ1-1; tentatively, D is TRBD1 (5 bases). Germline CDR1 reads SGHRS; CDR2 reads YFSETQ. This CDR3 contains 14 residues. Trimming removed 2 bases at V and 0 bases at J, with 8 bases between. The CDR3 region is CASSFGGVNTEAFF. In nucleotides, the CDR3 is TGCGCCAGCAGCTTTGGGGGGGTGAACACTGAAGCTTTCTTT.